The source of this T cell receptor beta chain is a study of cytomegalovirus exposure and HLA in healthy donors. Comments on this clone: The target antigen is unknown.

Germline V gives CDR1 PRHDT, CDR2 FYEKMQ (reference sequence). Between the trimmed V and J ends, which lost 5 bases and 8 bases, there was a span of 10 bases. This CDR3 has 12 residues. General study findings and limits: Certain sequence variants were highly shared and formed a cluster, and this cluster was likely a sequencing artifact.

The PCR used 60 Vbeta and 13 Jbeta primers. The protocol was immunoSEQ multiplex PCR, while the TCRdb copy is restricted to in-frame clones and leaves out a portion. The table has under 150,000 clones, around four fifths seen once. The chain combines TRBV13 with TRBJ2-1; D unclear. This clonotype was obtained from a boy younger than 10 in good health and CMV-seronegative. Material: PBMCs. CDR3 nucleotide sequence: TGTGCCAGCAGCCCTCGCCCGGATGAGCAGTTCTTC. It translates to CASSPRPDEQFF.